At least ten counts were recorded for the clone carrying this TCR beta chain. These data are taken from a study of T cells in Graves' hyperthyroidism and ophthalmopathy. Trimming stripped 5 bases from V and 6 bases from J, with 19 bases between. The germline gives CDR1 SNHLY, CDR2 FYNNEI. The CDR3 runs to 15 residues. TCR beta CDR3 region amplification was performed from RNA transcripts. The study used the HTBI primer set for a first-round RT-PCR of the TCR CDR3. TCRdb ran MiXCR on the multiplex PCR reads and lists one entry per CDR3 protein. The data contain about 690,000 distinct CDR3 sequences, about 18% of them singletons.

Source material: blood. This TCR derives from a man in his forties or fifties with Graves' hyperthyroidism. V usage is TRBV2 and J usage is TRBJ1-1, with a possible D match to TRBD1 (5 bases). The CDR3 loop is CASSTGTLGYAEAFF. Here the CDR3 DNA reads TGTGCCAGCAGTACCGGGACGCTGGGCTATGCTGAAGCTTTCTTT.